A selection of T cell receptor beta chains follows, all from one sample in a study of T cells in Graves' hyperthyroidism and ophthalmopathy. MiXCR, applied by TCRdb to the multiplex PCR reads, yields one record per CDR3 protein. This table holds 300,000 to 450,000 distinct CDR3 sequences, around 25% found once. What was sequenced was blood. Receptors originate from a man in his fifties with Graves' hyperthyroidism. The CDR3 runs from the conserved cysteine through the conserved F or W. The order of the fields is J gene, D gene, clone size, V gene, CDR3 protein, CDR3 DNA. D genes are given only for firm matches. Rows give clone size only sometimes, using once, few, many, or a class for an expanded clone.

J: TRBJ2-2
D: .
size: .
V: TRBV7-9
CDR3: CASSFAENTGELFF
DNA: TGTGCCAGCAGCTTCGCAGAGAACACCGGGGAGCTGTTTTTT

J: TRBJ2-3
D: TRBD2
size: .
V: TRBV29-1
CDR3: CSGAGADTQYF
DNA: TGCAGCGGTGCGGGAGCAGATACGCAGTATTTT

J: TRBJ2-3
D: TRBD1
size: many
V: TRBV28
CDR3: CASSRPGQAVDTQYF
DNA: TGTGCCAGCAGTCGCCCGGGACAGGCGGTCGATACGCAGTATTTT

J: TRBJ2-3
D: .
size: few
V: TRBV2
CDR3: CASTGVSRITDTQYF
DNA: TGTGCCAGCACGGGGGTTTCCCGGATCACAGATACGCAGTATTTT

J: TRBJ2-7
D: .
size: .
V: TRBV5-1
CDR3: CASSLRRGEGVFYEQYF
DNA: TGCGCCAGCAGCTTACGCCGGGGCGAAGGAGTTTTTTACGAGCAGTACTTC

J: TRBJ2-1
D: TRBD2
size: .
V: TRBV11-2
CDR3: CASSATGGYNEQFF
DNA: TGTGCCAGCAGCGCGACGGGAGGTTACAATGAGCAGTTCTTC

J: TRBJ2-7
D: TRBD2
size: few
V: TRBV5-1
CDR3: CASSSPGLPYEQYF
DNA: TGCGCCAGCAGCTCCCCGGGACTACCTTACGAGCAGTACTTC

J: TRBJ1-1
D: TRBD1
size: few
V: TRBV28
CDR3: CASSPPLQGFGTEAFF
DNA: TGTGCCAGCAGCCCACCACTACAGGGGTTTGGCACTGAAGCTTTCTTT

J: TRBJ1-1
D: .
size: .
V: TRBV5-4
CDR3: CASSRVTGLNTEAFF
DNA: TGTGCCAGCAGCCGCGTTACGGGGTTGAACACTGAAGCTTTCTTT

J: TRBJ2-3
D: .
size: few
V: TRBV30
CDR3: CAWSFDTQYF
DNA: TGTGCCTGGAGTTTTGATACGCAGTATTTT

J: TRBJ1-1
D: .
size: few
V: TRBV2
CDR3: CASRGEGDTEAFF
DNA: TGTGCCAGCAGGGGGGAAGGGGACACTGAAGCTTTCTTT

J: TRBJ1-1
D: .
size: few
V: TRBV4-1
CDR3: CASSQGPQALEAFF
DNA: TGCGCCAGCAGCCAAGGTCCTCAGGCTTTGGAAGCTTTCTTT

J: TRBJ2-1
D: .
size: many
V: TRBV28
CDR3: CASRKSGSSYNEQFF
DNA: TGTGCCAGCAGGAAGAGCGGAAGCTCCTACAATGAGCAGTTCTTC

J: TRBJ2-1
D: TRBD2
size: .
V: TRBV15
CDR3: CATSRVQSLGREQFF
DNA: TGTGCCACCAGCAGAGTCCAGTCCCTCGGGAGGGAGCAGTTCTTC

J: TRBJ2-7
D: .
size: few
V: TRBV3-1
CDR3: CASSETADLSYEQYF
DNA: TGTGCCAGCAGCGAAACGGCGGACCTATCCTACGAGCAGTACTTC

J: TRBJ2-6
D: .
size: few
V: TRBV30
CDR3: CAWSLLSGANVLTF
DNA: TGTGCCTGGAGTCTACTTTCTGGGGCCAACGTCCTGACTTTC

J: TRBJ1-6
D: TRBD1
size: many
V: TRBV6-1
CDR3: CASSRDRGGSPLHF
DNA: TGTGCCAGCAGTCGGGACAGGGGAGGATCACCCCTCCACTTT

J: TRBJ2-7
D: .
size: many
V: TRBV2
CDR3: CASMARVGSYEQYF
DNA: TGTGCCAGCATGGCCCGGGTAGGGTCCTACGAGCAGTACTTC

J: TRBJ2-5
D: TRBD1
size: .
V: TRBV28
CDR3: CASSPTGDGTQYF
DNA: TGTGCCAGCAGCCCAACAGGGGACGGGACCCAGTACTTC

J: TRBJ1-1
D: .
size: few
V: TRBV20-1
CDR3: CSARTGSNTEAFF
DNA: TGCAGTGCTAGAACGGGTTCGAACACTGAAGCTTTCTTT